Each of the 2 T cell receptor beta chains below was sequenced from the same sample in a study of vaccination and CD4 T cells after COVID-19. These receptors lack a known antigen. Once obtained from cultured CD4+ T cells, the DNA was sequenced using the Oncomine TCR Beta short-read assay. One entry per CDR3 protein results from TCRdb running MiXCR on the PCR reads. There are some 9,000 distinct CDR3 sequences in the sample; roughly 34% occur only once, and around 16% lies in the top ten. As for treatment: roughly ten-day PBMC culture with coronavirus spike peptide pools or control peptides (ViraFEST assay). Material: CD4+ T cells from blood, cultured in vitro. The origin of the receptors is a human donor who had recovered from COVID-19.

The chain combines TRBV20-1 with TRBJ2-3, with TRBD1 matching 7 bases. The CDR3 has 14 residues. Germline V CDR1 and CDR2: DFQATT, SNEGSKA (reference sequence). V lost 2 bases and J lost 6; bases outside the gene matches: 8. CDR3: CSARYGQAFDTQYF. The CDR3 DNA follows: TGCAGTGCTAGATATGGACAGGCATTCGATACGCAGTATTTT.

This chain connects TRBV21-1 to TRBJ2-7; the D call in the table, TRBD1, was not verified against the DNA. TRBV21-1 counts as a pseudogene. The CDR3 loop spans 13 amino acids. The CDR3 DNA follows: TGTGCCAGCAGCCCCGCCCTGGGGTACGAGCAGTACTTC. Encoded protein: CASSPALGYEQYF.